A selection of T cell receptor beta chains follows, all from one sample in a study of cytomegalovirus exposure and HLA in healthy donors. Data came from immunoSEQ multiplex PCR; TCRdb stores just in-frame clones and leaves some out. The table records 150,000 to 200,000 clones, 84% of them present only once. The sample consisted of PBMCs. These receptors originate from a man aged 50 to 59 in good health and CMV-seropositive. Each CDR3 is given with its conserved first and last residue. The order of the fields is J gene, clone size, D gene, V gene, CDR3 protein, CDR3 DNA. D genes are given only for firm matches. Expanded clones are given a class, and other clones once, few, many or no size at all.

J gene: TRBJ2-1
clone size: -
D gene: TRBD1
V gene: TRBV19
CDR3 protein: CATDRGWYNEQFF
CDR3 DNA: TGTGCCACTGACAGGGGTTGGTACAATGAGCAGTTCTTC

J gene: TRBJ1-5
clone size: once
D gene: -
V gene: TRBV10-3
CDR3 protein: CAISESRQGSQHF
CDR3 DNA: TGTGCCATCAGTGAGTCGAGGCAGGGGTCCCAGCATTTT

J gene: TRBJ2-5
clone size: -
D gene: -
V gene: TRBV20-1
CDR3 protein: CSAIRESSQYF
CDR3 DNA: TGCAGTGCCATAAGAGAGTCGTCCCAGTACTTC

J gene: TRBJ1-2
clone size: -
D gene: TRBD1
V gene: TRBV5-4
CDR3 protein: CASSSWTGPSQGGYTF
CDR3 DNA: TGTGCCAGCAGCTCTTGGACAGGGCCTTCCCAAGGAGGCTACACCTTC

J gene: TRBJ2-2
clone size: -
D gene: -
V gene: TRBV27
CDR3 protein: CASSLGKSGELFF
CDR3 DNA: TGTGCCAGCAGTTTGGGCAAGTCCGGGGAGCTGTTTTTT

J gene: TRBJ1-2
clone size: -
D gene: -
V gene: TRBV5-4
CDR3 protein: CASSLSWAPAYGYTF
CDR3 DNA: TGTGCCAGCAGCTTGTCCTGGGCGCCCGCCTATGGCTACACCTTC

J gene: TRBJ2-1
clone size: -
D gene: TRBD2
V gene: TRBV19
CDR3 protein: CASSISRGRYNEQFF
CDR3 DNA: TGTGCCAGTAGTATTAGTCGCGGGAGGTACAATGAGCAGTTCTTC

J gene: TRBJ2-3
clone size: -
D gene: -
V gene: TRBV10-1
CDR3 protein: CASSPGSTDTQYF
CDR3 DNA: TGCGCCAGCAGTCCAGGGAGCACAGATACGCAGTATTTT

J gene: TRBJ1-2
clone size: -
D gene: -
V gene: TRBV4-1
CDR3 protein: CASSQLTVNYGYTF
CDR3 DNA: TGCGCCAGCAGCCAACTGACAGTTAACTATGGCTACACCTTC

J gene: TRBJ1-1
clone size: -
D gene: -
V gene: TRBV5-1
CDR3 protein: CASSLTWTQNTEAFF
CDR3 DNA: TGCGCCAGCAGCCTGACCTGGACACAGAACACTGAGGCTTTCTTT

J gene: TRBJ2-1
clone size: -
D gene: TRBD2
V gene: TRBV9
CDR3 protein: CASSLTSGRANEQFF
CDR3 DNA: TGTGCCAGCAGCCTCACTAGCGGGAGGGCCAATGAGCAGTTCTTC

J gene: TRBJ2-3
clone size: -
D gene: TRBD2
V gene: TRBV18
CDR3 protein: CASSPPSGGLDTQYF
CDR3 DNA: TGTGCCAGCTCACCGCCTAGCGGGGGCCTGGATACGCAGTATTTT

J gene: TRBJ2-7
clone size: -
D gene: -
V gene: TRBV6-1
CDR3 protein: CASSEASSYEQYF
CDR3 DNA: TGTGCCAGCAGTGAAGCTTCTTCCTACGAGCAGTACTTC

J gene: TRBJ1-2
clone size: few
D gene: -
V gene: TRBV14
CDR3 protein: CASSQLTGTNYGYTF
CDR3 DNA: TGTGCCAGCAGTCAACTAACCGGGACTAACTATGGCTACACCTTC

J gene: TRBJ2-3
clone size: -
D gene: -
V gene: TRBV11-2
CDR3 protein: CASSLGGLSTDTQYF
CDR3 DNA: TGTGCCAGCAGCCTGGGGGGTCTCAGCACAGATACGCAGTATTTT

J gene: TRBJ1-4
clone size: -
D gene: TRBD1
V gene: TRBV5-1
CDR3 protein: CASSFTGDAEKLFF
CDR3 DNA: TGCGCCAGCAGCTTTACAGGGGACGCGGAAAAACTGTTTTTT

J gene: TRBJ2-5
clone size: -
D gene: TRBD2
V gene: TRBV19
CDR3 protein: CASSDGTNMPVNRETQYF
CDR3 DNA: TGTGCCAGTAGTGACGGGACTAATATGCCAGTCAATCGAGAGACCCAGTACTTC

J gene: TRBJ2-5
clone size: once
D gene: TRBD1
V gene: TRBV14
CDR3 protein: CASSLRQGAIRTETQYF
CDR3 DNA: TGTGCCAGCAGCCTCCGACAGGGGGCGATACGAACAGAGACCCAGTACTTC

J gene: TRBJ2-1
clone size: -
D gene: TRBD2
V gene: TRBV6-5
CDR3 protein: CASSYDWVGGGTKQFF
CDR3 DNA: TGTGCCAGCAGTTACGATTGGGTCGGCGGCGGGACTAAGCAGTTCTTC

J gene: TRBJ2-1
clone size: -
D gene: TRBD2
V gene: TRBV6-6
CDR3 protein: CASTQTSGRKDEQFF
CDR3 DNA: TGTGCCAGCACCCAGACTAGCGGGAGAAAGGATGAGCAGTTCTTC

J gene: TRBJ1-4
clone size: -
D gene: -
V gene: TRBV19
CDR3 protein: CASSRRRGQGGEKLFF
CDR3 DNA: TGTGCCAGTAGTCGTCGACGGGGTCAGGGAGGCGAAAAACTGTTTTTT

J gene: TRBJ2-1
clone size: -
D gene: TRBD1
V gene: TRBV18
CDR3 protein: CASSSPLDRGHNEQFF
CDR3 DNA: TGTGCCAGCTCATCTCCCTTGGACAGGGGACACAATGAGCAGTTCTTC

J gene: TRBJ1-1
clone size: -
D gene: -
V gene: TRBV27
CDR3 protein: CASSLSLTVMNTEAFF
CDR3 DNA: TGTGCCAGCAGTTTATCCCTGACAGTCATGAACACTGAAGCTTTCTTT

J gene: TRBJ1-1
clone size: -
D gene: -
V gene: TRBV5-1
CDR3 protein: CASSLGRGTEAFF
CDR3 DNA: TGCGCCAGCAGCTTGGGTCGAGGCACTGAAGCTTTCTTT